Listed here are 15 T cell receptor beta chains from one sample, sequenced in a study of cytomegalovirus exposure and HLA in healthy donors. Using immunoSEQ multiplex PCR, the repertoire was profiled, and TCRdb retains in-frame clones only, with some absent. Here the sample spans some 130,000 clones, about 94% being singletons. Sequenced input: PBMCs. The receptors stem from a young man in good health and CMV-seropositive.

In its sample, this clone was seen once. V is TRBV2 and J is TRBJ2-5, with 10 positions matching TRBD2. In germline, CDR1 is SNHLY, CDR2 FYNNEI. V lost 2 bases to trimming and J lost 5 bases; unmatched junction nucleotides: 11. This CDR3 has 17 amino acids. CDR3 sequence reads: CASSEKEASGSWETQYF. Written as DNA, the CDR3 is TGTGCCAGCAGTGAAAAGGAGGCTAGCGGGAGTTGGGAGACCCAGTACTTC.

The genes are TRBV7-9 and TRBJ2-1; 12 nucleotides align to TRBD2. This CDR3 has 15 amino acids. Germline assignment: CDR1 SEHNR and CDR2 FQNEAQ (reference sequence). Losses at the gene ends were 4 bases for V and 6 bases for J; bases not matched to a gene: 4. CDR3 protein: CASSSGLAGINEQFF. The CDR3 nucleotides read TGTGCCAGCAGCTCCGGACTAGCGGGAATCAATGAGCAGTTCTTC. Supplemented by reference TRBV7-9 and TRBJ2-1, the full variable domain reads DTGVSQNPRHKITKRGQNVTFRCDPISEHNRLYWYRQTLGQGPEFLTYFQNEAQLEKSRLLSDRFSAERPKGSFSTLEIQRTEQGDSAMYLCASSSGLAGINEQFFGPGTRLTVL.

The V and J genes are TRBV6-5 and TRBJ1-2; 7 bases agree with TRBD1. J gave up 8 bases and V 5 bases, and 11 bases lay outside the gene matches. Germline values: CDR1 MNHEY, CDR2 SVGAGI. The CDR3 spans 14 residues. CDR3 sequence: CASSDVDRPWGYTF. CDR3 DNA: TGTGCCAGCAGTGACGTGGACAGGCCATGGGGCTACACCTTC.

CDR3 sequence (DNA): TGTGCCAGCGGTAGGGGCTCGAAAGAGACCCAGTACTTC. The encoded protein is CASGRGSKETQYF. This sequence joins TRBV9 and TRBJ2-5, with D tentatively TRBD1 (5 bases). The CDR3 runs to 13 residues. Deletions cut 7 bases from V and 3 bases from J, with 13 bases between. The germline V gene has CDR1 SGDLS and CDR2 YYNGEE. The whole variable domain, filled in from reference TRBV9 and TRBJ2-5, reads DSGVTQTPKHLITATGQRVTLRCSPRSGDLSVYWYQQSLDQGLQFLIQYYNGEERAKGNILERFSAQQFPDLHSELNLSSLELGDSALYFCASGRGSKETQYFGPGTRLLVL.

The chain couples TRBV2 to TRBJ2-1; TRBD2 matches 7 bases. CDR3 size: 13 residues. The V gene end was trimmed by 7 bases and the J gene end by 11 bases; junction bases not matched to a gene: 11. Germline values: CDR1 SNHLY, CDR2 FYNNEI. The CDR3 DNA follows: TGTGCCAGCACTTTTTCGGTAGCGGGCCAGCAGTTCTTC. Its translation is CASTFSVAGQQFF.

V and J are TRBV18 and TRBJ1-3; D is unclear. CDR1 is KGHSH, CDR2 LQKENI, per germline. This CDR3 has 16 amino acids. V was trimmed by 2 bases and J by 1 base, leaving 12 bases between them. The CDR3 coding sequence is TGTGCCAGCTCACCAACGCCGCCGGGATCTGGAAACACCATATATTTT. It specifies CASSPTPPGSGNTIYF.

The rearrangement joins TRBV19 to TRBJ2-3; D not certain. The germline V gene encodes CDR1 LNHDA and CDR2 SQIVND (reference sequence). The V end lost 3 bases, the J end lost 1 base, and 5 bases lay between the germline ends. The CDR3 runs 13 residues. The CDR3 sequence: CASSMIGTDTQYF. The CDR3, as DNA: TGTGCCAGTAGTATGATAGGCACAGATACGCAGTATTTT.

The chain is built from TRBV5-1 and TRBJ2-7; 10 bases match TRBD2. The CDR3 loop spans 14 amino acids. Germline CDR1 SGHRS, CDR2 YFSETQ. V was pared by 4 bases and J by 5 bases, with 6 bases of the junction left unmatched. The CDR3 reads CASSLLAGGHEQYF. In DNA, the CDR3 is TGCGCCAGCAGCCTCTTAGCGGGAGGCCACGAGCAGTACTTC.

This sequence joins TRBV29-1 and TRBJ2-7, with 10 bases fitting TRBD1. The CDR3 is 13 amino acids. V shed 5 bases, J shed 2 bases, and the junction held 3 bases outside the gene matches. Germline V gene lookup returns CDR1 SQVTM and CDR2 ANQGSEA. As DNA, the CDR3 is TGCAGCGTTAGACAGGGGGCGACCTACGAGCAGTACTTC. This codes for CSVRQGATYEQYF.

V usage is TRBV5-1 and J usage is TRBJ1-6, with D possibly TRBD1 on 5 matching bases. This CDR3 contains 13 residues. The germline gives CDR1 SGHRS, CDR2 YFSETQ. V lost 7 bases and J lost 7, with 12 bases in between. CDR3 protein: CASHKRGNSPLHF. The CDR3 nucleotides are TGCGCCAGCCATAAACGGGGGAATTCACCCCTCCACTTT.

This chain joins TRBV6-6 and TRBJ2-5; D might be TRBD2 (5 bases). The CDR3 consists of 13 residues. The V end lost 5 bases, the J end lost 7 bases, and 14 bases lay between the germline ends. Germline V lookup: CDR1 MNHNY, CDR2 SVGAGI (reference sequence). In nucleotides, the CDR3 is TGTGCCAGCAGTCCGGGGTTATGGGGGACCCAGTACTTC. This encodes CASSPGLWGTQYF.

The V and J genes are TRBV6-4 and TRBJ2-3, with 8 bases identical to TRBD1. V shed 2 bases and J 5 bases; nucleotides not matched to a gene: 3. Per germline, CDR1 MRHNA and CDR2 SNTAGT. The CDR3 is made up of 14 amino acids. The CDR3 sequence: CASSDGGTGDTQYF. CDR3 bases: TGTGCCAGCAGTGACGGTGGGACAGGAGATACGCAGTATTTT.

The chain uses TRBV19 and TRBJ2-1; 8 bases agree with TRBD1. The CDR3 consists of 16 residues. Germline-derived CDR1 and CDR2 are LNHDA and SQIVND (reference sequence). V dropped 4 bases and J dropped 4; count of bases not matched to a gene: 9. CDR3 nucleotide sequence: TGTGCCAGTAGTAGAGGACAGGGATCGGGGTACAATGAGCAGTTCTTC. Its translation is CASSRGQGSGYNEQFF.

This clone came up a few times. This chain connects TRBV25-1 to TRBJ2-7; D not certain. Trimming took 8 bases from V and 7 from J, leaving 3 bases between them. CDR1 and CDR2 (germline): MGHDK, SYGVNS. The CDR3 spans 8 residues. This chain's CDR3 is CASQEQYF. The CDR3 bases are TGTGCCAGCCAAGAGCAGTACTTC.

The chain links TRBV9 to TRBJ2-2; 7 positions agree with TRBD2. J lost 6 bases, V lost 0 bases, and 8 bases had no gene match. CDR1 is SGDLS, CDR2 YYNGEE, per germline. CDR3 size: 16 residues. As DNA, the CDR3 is TGTGCCAGCAGCGTAGATGCGGGAGTACTTGCCGGGGAGCTGTTTTTT. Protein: CASSVDAGVLAGELFF.